This is a list of T cell receptor beta chains from one sample in a study of tumor-infiltrating lymphocytes in localized non-small cell lung cancer. Sequenced by immunoSEQ multiplex PCR; TCRdb stores in-frame clones only, minus some. The data contain around 13,000 clones, around 68% of them singletons. The specimen was lung tumor tissue. The source is a human donor with non-small cell lung cancer. Both conserved end residues are part of each CDR3. Each record gives: D gene, J gene, V gene, clone size, CDR3 protein, CDR3 DNA. D genes are given only for firm matches. Clone size is not always given. Where it is, it says once, few, many or a class for expanded clones.

D gene: TRBD1; J gene: TRBJ1-1; V gene: TRBV6-5; clone size: .; CDR3 protein: CASSYDGAGGLVF; CDR3 DNA: TGTGCCAGCAGTTACGATGGGGCAGGGGGTCTGGTCTTT
D gene: .; J gene: TRBJ2-7; V gene: TRBV6-1; clone size: .; CDR3 protein: CASSEGIGRGSYEQYF; CDR3 DNA: TGTGCCAGCAGTGAAGGAATAGGCAGGGGCAGCTACGAGCAGTACTTC
D gene: .; J gene: TRBJ2-7; V gene: TRBV5-1; clone size: .; CDR3 protein: CASSFDRLSTYEQYF; CDR3 DNA: TGCGCCAGCAGCTTCGACAGGCTCTCTACCTACGAGCAGTACTTC
D gene: .; J gene: TRBJ2-2; V gene: TRBV5-4; clone size: .; CDR3 protein: CASSPRANTGELFF; CDR3 DNA: TGTGCCAGCAGCCCGAGGGCGAACACCGGGGAGCTGTTTTTT
D gene: TRBD2; J gene: TRBJ2-3; V gene: TRBV11-3; clone size: .; CDR3 protein: CASSLSTSGSPLTDTQYF; CDR3 DNA: TGTGCCAGCAGCTTATCGACTAGCGGGAGTCCTCTCACAGATACGCAGTATTTT
D gene: .; J gene: TRBJ1-1; V gene: TRBV5-4; clone size: .; CDR3 protein: CASSLSGVLQNTEAFF; CDR3 DNA: TGTGCCAGCAGCTTGAGCGGGGTCCTCCAGAACACTGAAGCTTTCTTT
D gene: .; J gene: TRBJ2-5; V gene: TRBV11-3; clone size: .; CDR3 protein: CASSSRDRNPNF; CDR3 DNA: TGTGCCAGCAGCTCAAGAGACAGGAATCCAAACTTC
D gene: .; J gene: TRBJ1-5; V gene: TRBV7-2; clone size: .; CDR3 protein: CASSPTRQPQHF; CDR3 DNA: TGTGCCAGCAGCCCTACTCGACAGCCCCAGCATTTT
D gene: TRBD1; J gene: TRBJ2-2; V gene: TRBV10-3; clone size: .; CDR3 protein: CAISDSPGQGYTGELFF; CDR3 DNA: TGTGCCATCAGTGATTCACCGGGACAGGGGTACACCGGGGAGCTGTTTTTT
D gene: TRBD1; J gene: TRBJ1-2; V gene: TRBV18; clone size: .; CDR3 protein: CASEGQGQPNNYGYTF; CDR3 DNA: TGTGCCAGCGAGGGACAGGGCCAACCCAACAACTATGGCTACACCTTC
D gene: .; J gene: TRBJ2-2; V gene: TRBV7-2; clone size: .; CDR3 protein: CASSLIINTGELFF; CDR3 DNA: TGTGCCAGCAGCTTAATAATCAACACCGGGGAGCTGTTTTTT
D gene: TRBD1; J gene: TRBJ1-2; V gene: TRBV7-8; clone size: .; CDR3 protein: CASSDGTGTLRGYGYTF; CDR3 DNA: TGTGCCAGCAGCGACGGGACAGGGACCTTGCGGGGCTATGGCTACACCTTC
D gene: .; J gene: TRBJ2-5; V gene: TRBV18; clone size: .; CDR3 protein: CASSPGFGGRSGETQYF; CDR3 DNA: TGTGCCAGCTCACCGGGGTTTGGGGGCCGATCCGGAGAGACCCAGTACTTC
D gene: .; J gene: TRBJ2-1; V gene: TRBV5-6; clone size: once; CDR3 protein: CASSGAVSLGSNEQFF; CDR3 DNA: TGTGCCAGCAGCGGGGCTGTAAGTCTTGGTAGCAATGAGCAGTTCTTC
D gene: .; J gene: TRBJ1-4; V gene: TRBV5-6; clone size: .; CDR3 protein: CASSLEGSAGATNEKLFF; CDR3 DNA: TGTGCCAGCAGCTTGGAAGGGTCGGCAGGCGCAACTAATGAAAAACTGTTTTTT
D gene: .; J gene: TRBJ1-2; V gene: TRBV18; clone size: .; CDR3 protein: CASSRSQGNYGYTF; CDR3 DNA: TGTGCCAGCTCACGATCACAGGGCAACTATGGCTACACCTTC
D gene: .; J gene: TRBJ1-2; V gene: TRBV7-9; clone size: .; CDR3 protein: CASSEQGRGYTF; CDR3 DNA: TGTGCCAGCAGCGAGCAGGGTCGCGGCTACACCTTC
D gene: .; J gene: TRBJ2-3; V gene: TRBV19; clone size: .; CDR3 protein: CASSGYRIRDTQYF; CDR3 DNA: TGTGCCAGTAGTGGTTACAGGATAAGGGATACGCAGTATTTT
D gene: .; J gene: TRBJ2-1; V gene: TRBV2; clone size: .; CDR3 protein: CASTSGSAPEQFF; CDR3 DNA: TGTGCCAGCACTTCCGGGAGTGCCCCTGAGCAGTTCTTC
D gene: .; J gene: TRBJ1-3; V gene: TRBV10-3; clone size: .; CDR3 protein: CAISESGGNTIYF; CDR3 DNA: TGTGCCATCAGTGAGTCAGGTGGAAACACCATATATTTT
D gene: .; J gene: TRBJ1-5; V gene: TRBV11-2; clone size: .; CDR3 protein: CASSLDYSISNQPQHF; CDR3 DNA: TGTGCCAGCAGCTTAGATTATAGTATTAGCAATCAGCCCCAGCATTTT
D gene: TRBD1; J gene: TRBJ1-1; V gene: TRBV5-1; clone size: few; CDR3 protein: CASSLEQGVTEAFF; CDR3 DNA: TGCGCCAGCAGCTTGGAGCAGGGGGTCACTGAAGCTTTCTTT
D gene: .; J gene: TRBJ2-7; V gene: TRBV6-5; clone size: once; CDR3 protein: CASGRAVVYEQYF; CDR3 DNA: TGTGCCAGCGGTAGGGCGGTCGTCTACGAGCAGTACTTC
D gene: TRBD2; J gene: TRBJ2-7; V gene: TRBV7-2; clone size: once; CDR3 protein: CASSLDFTSGTYEQYF; CDR3 DNA: TGTGCCAGCAGCTTAGATTTCACTAGCGGGACCTACGAGCAGTACTTC
D gene: .; J gene: TRBJ2-7; V gene: TRBV7-2; clone size: .; CDR3 protein: CASSLEGRSYEQYF; CDR3 DNA: TGTGCCAGCAGCTTAGAGGGCAGAAGCTACGAGCAGTACTTC
D gene: TRBD2; J gene: TRBJ2-7; V gene: TRBV6-5; clone size: .; CDR3 protein: CASRPPGLAIYEQYF; CDR3 DNA: TGTGCCAGCAGACCCCCGGGACTAGCGATCTACGAGCAGTACTTC
D gene: TRBD2; J gene: TRBJ2-2; V gene: TRBV29-1; clone size: .; CDR3 protein: CSVRGGVSTGELFF; CDR3 DNA: TGCAGCGTACGGGGGGGGGTAAGCACCGGGGAGCTGTTTTTT
D gene: TRBD1; J gene: TRBJ1-2; V gene: TRBV11-2; clone size: few; CDR3 protein: CASSPTVDRVEGYTF; CDR3 DNA: TGTGCCAGCAGCCCCACAGTTGACAGGGTCGAAGGCTACACCTTC
D gene: .; J gene: TRBJ2-1; V gene: TRBV10-3; clone size: .; CDR3 protein: CAILEGNEQFF; CDR3 DNA: TGTGCCATCTTGGAAGGGAATGAGCAGTTCTTC
D gene: .; J gene: TRBJ2-3; V gene: TRBV11-2; clone size: .; CDR3 protein: CASSLWGMEADTQYF; CDR3 DNA: TGTGCCAGCAGCTTATGGGGGATGGAGGCAGATACGCAGTATTTT
D gene: .; J gene: TRBJ2-5; V gene: TRBV6-1; clone size: .; CDR3 protein: CASSEAGGYQETQYF; CDR3 DNA: TGTGCCAGCAGTGAAGCTGGGGGTTACCAAGAGACCCAGTACTTC
D gene: TRBD1; J gene: TRBJ1-2; V gene: TRBV11-1; clone size: .; CDR3 protein: CASSLVGTAYGYTF; CDR3 DNA: TGTGCCAGCAGCTTAGTGGGGACAGCTTATGGCTACACCTTC
D gene: .; J gene: TRBJ1-1; V gene: TRBV4-1; clone size: medium-sized; CDR3 protein: CASSQDRGRAFF; CDR3 DNA: TGCGCCAGCAGCCAAGATCGGGGGCGGGCTTTCTTT
D gene: .; J gene: TRBJ2-3; V gene: TRBV5-1; clone size: .; CDR3 protein: CASSPGVADSTDTQYF; CDR3 DNA: TGCGCCAGCAGCCCGGGGGTAGCGGATAGCACAGATACGCAGTATTTT
D gene: .; J gene: TRBJ1-5; V gene: TRBV28; clone size: .; CDR3 protein: CASSAHGPQHF; CDR3 DNA: TGTGCCAGCAGTGCCCATGGACCCCAGCATTTT
D gene: TRBD1; J gene: TRBJ2-5; V gene: TRBV11-3; clone size: .; CDR3 protein: CASSHRGIKETQYF; CDR3 DNA: TGTGCCAGCAGCCACAGGGGGATTAAAGAGACCCAGTACTTC
D gene: TRBD1; J gene: TRBJ1-1; V gene: TRBV5-5; clone size: .; CDR3 protein: CASSSIVDRVAFF; CDR3 DNA: TGTGCCAGCAGCTCCATCGTTGACAGGGTCGCTTTCTTT
D gene: .; J gene: TRBJ2-2; V gene: TRBV19; clone size: few; CDR3 protein: CASNREDRSTGELFF; CDR3 DNA: TGTGCCAGTAACAGAGAAGACAGGAGCACCGGGGAGCTGTTTTTT
D gene: TRBD2; J gene: TRBJ2-1; V gene: TRBV7-9; clone size: .; CDR3 protein: CASSLATSGGKNEQFF; CDR3 DNA: TGTGCCAGCAGCTTAGCCACTAGCGGGGGTAAGAATGAGCAGTTCTTC
D gene: .; J gene: TRBJ1-4; V gene: TRBV5-8; clone size: .; CDR3 protein: CASSLGLWGEKLFF; CDR3 DNA: TGTGCCAGCAGCCTGGGACTGTGGGGTGAAAAACTGTTTTTT
D gene: .; J gene: TRBJ1-5; V gene: TRBV10-3; clone size: .; CDR3 protein: CASSTGLVRANQPQHF; CDR3 DNA: TGTGCCAGCAGTACAGGCTTGGTACGGGCCAATCAGCCCCAGCATTTT
D gene: TRBD1; J gene: TRBJ1-5; V gene: TRBV10-3; clone size: .; CDR3 protein: CAISSGTGVQPQHF; CDR3 DNA: TGTGCCATCAGTTCCGGGACAGGGGTTCAGCCCCAGCATTTT
D gene: TRBD1; J gene: TRBJ1-4; V gene: TRBV10-3; clone size: .; CDR3 protein: CAISEFTGANEKLFF; CDR3 DNA: TGTGCCATCAGTGAGTTCACAGGGGCTAATGAAAAACTGTTTTTT
D gene: .; J gene: TRBJ2-5; V gene: TRBV18; clone size: .; CDR3 protein: CASSPTRETQYF; CDR3 DNA: TGTGCCAGCTCACCAACGAGAGAGACCCAGTACTTC
D gene: .; J gene: TRBJ1-1; V gene: TRBV5-1; clone size: .; CDR3 protein: CASSLGDGADTEAFF; CDR3 DNA: TGCGCCAGCAGCTTGGGGGATGGCGCGGACACTGAAGCTTTCTTT
D gene: .; J gene: TRBJ2-5; V gene: TRBV6-5; clone size: .; CDR3 protein: CASSFSETQYF; CDR3 DNA: TGTGCCAGCAGTTTTTCGGAGACCCAGTACTTC
D gene: .; J gene: TRBJ2-5; V gene: TRBV19; clone size: .; CDR3 protein: CASSIAGYQETQYF; CDR3 DNA: TGTGCCAGTAGTATAGCCGGCTACCAAGAGACCCAGTACTTC
D gene: TRBD1; J gene: TRBJ1-3; V gene: TRBV2; clone size: few; CDR3 protein: CASSGQGAGNTIYF; CDR3 DNA: TGTGCCAGCAGTGGACAGGGGGCTGGAAACACCATATATTTT
D gene: TRBD1; J gene: TRBJ2-2; V gene: TRBV5-1; clone size: .; CDR3 protein: CASSLVDRGTGELFF; CDR3 DNA: TGCGCCAGCAGCTTGGTGGACAGGGGAACCGGGGAGCTGTTTTTT
D gene: .; J gene: TRBJ1-2; V gene: TRBV6-1; clone size: .; CDR3 protein: CASGRGQKYGYTF; CDR3 DNA: TGTGCCAGCGGGAGAGGGCAGAAATATGGCTACACCTTC
D gene: .; J gene: TRBJ1-6; V gene: TRBV5-1; clone size: .; CDR3 protein: CASSLVYGNNSPLHF; CDR3 DNA: TGCGCCAGCAGCTTGGTTTACGGAAATAATTCACCCCTCCACTTT
D gene: TRBD1; J gene: TRBJ2-1; V gene: TRBV10-3; clone size: .; CDR3 protein: CAISGQGSYNEQFF; CDR3 DNA: TGTGCCATCTCCGGACAGGGAAGCTACAATGAGCAGTTCTTC
D gene: .; J gene: TRBJ2-1; V gene: TRBV7-5; clone size: .; CDR3 protein: CVRSLTPDRGPPYNEQFF; CDR3 DNA: TGTGTCAGAAGCCTTACCCCGGACAGGGGTCCCCCCTACAATGAGCAGTTCTTC
D gene: .; J gene: TRBJ2-7; V gene: TRBV4-1; clone size: .; CDR3 protein: CASSQVADSYEQYF; CDR3 DNA: TGCGCCAGCAGCCAAGTAGCAGACTCCTACGAGCAGTACTTC
D gene: .; J gene: TRBJ2-2; V gene: TRBV7-8; clone size: .; CDR3 protein: CASSLARYRGTGELFF; CDR3 DNA: TGTGCCAGCAGCTTAGCAAGATATAGGGGTACCGGGGAGCTGTTTTTT
D gene: TRBD1; J gene: TRBJ1-1; V gene: TRBV6-5; clone size: once; CDR3 protein: CASNRQGMNTEAFF; CDR3 DNA: TGTGCCAGCAACCGACAGGGGATGAACACTGAAGCTTTCTTT
D gene: .; J gene: TRBJ1-1; V gene: TRBV4-1; clone size: .; CDR3 protein: CASRGAMNTEAFF; CDR3 DNA: TGCGCCAGCAGAGGGGCAATGAACACTGAAGCTTTCTTT
D gene: .; J gene: TRBJ1-2; V gene: TRBV30; clone size: .; CDR3 protein: CAWSVLGNYGYTF; CDR3 DNA: TGTGCCTGGAGTGTACTCGGGAACTATGGCTACACCTTC
D gene: TRBD1; J gene: TRBJ2-7; V gene: TRBV7-2; clone size: .; CDR3 protein: CASSLAGQGSEQYF; CDR3 DNA: TGTGCCAGCAGCTTAGCGGGACAGGGGTCCGAGCAGTACTTC
D gene: .; J gene: TRBJ2-7; V gene: TRBV23-1; clone size: .; CDR3 protein: CASSQSRDGPYEQYF; CDR3 DNA: TGCGCCAGCAGTCAATCCAGGGACGGACCCTACGAGCAGTACTTC